The entry that follows covers one TCR beta chain sequence. Its antigen is unidentified. The entry originates in a study of cytomegalovirus exposure and HLA in healthy donors. Germline trimming cut 7 bases from V and 6 bases from J; bases unmatched to any gene: 8. The CDR3 contains 15 residues. The germline CDR1 and CDR2 sequences are ENHRY and SYGVKD. Study outcomes and limitations: As confirmed in vitro, three CMV-associated chains were specific for CMV antigens.

PCR employed 60 Vbeta and 13 Jbeta primers. Clones were sequenced by immunoSEQ multiplex PCR, and TCRdb holds only the in-frame ones, with some missing. The sample features around 150,000 clones, with 2% to 3% in its top ten. The sequencing sample was made of PBMCs. This clonotype originated in a man in his forties in good health and CMV-seronegative. The chain links TRBV10-3 to TRBJ1-6; 8 bases agree with TRBD1. The CDR3 nucleotides are TGTGCCATCAAATTGGACAGGGAGGGTAATTCACCCCTCCACTTT. This sequence encodes CAIKLDREGNSPLHF.